What follows are 15 T cell receptor beta chains derived from one specimen sequenced in a study of human T cells and chemical hapten exposure. TCRdb redid the calling of the RACE reads with MiXCR, one entry per CDR3 protein. This table holds some 150,000 distinct CDR3 sequences, 10% to 15% found once. Time point specified: patch test 2, 6 weeks after DPC sensitization. Treatment noted: therapeutic diphenylcyclopropenone sensitization with weekly scalp DPC. The source was whole blood, collected in connection with sensitization to the hapten diphenylcyclopropenone (DPC). These receptors all come from a woman aged 50 to 60 with alopecia areata. Some clones in this sample may be carry-over from other donors' samples.

There are a few counts of this clonotype. This chain connects TRBV11-2 to TRBJ2-7, with 10 bases aligning to TRBD2. The V gene end was trimmed by 5 bases and the J gene end by 1 base; junction bases not matched to a gene: 8. The CDR3 length is 16 residues. Germline V CDR1 and CDR2: SGHAT, FQNNGV. DNA of the CDR3: TGTGCCAGCAGCCGAGGTCGGACTAGCGGTTCCTACGAGCAGTACTTC. Protein sequence: CASSRGRTSGSYEQYF.

This clonotype was observed a few times. This chain joins TRBV29-1 and TRBJ2-7; D gene uncertain. Trimming took 0 bases from V and 3 from J, leaving 3 bases between them. The CDR3 runs 11 residues. Per the germline V gene, CDR1 is SQVTM and CDR2 is ANQGSEA. This CDR3 is CSVEDYYEQYF. CDR3 bases: TGCAGCGTTGAAGACTACTACGAGCAGTACTTC.

This clonotype turned up a few times. CDR3 bases: TGTGCCAGTAAGGAGACAGGGCCGTACGAGCAGTACTTC. It translates to CASKETGPYEQYF. The chain combines TRBV19 with TRBJ2-7, with TRBD1 identical over 7 bases. The CDR3 consists of 13 residues. Trimming removed 7 bases from V and 4 bases from J; junction bases left unmatched: 7. Germline V lookup: CDR1 LNHDA, CDR2 SQIVND (reference sequence).

This clonotype appeared many times. The chain carries TRBV30 and TRBJ2-7, with a tentative D call TRBD1 (6 bases). V lost 3 bases to trimming and J lost 2 bases, with 11 bases between them. CDR3 length: 13 amino acids. Germline V CDR1 and CDR2: GTSNPN, SVGIG (reference sequence). CDR3 in DNA: TGTGCCTGGAGCGACGGGACAACCTACGAGCAGTACTTC. This encodes CAWSDGTTYEQYF. Looking up the rest from reference TRBV30 and TRBJ2-7 gives the full variable domain: SQTIHQWPATLVQPVGSPLSLECTVEGTSNPNLYWYRQAAGRGLQLLFYSVGIGQISSEVPQNLSASRPQDRQFILSSKKLLLSDSGFYLCAWSDGTTYEQYFGPGTRLTVT.

The chain recombines TRBV4-2 with TRBJ2-3; 8 bases align to TRBD2. The CDR3 covers 19 residues. Trimming cost V 1 base and J 0 bases; bases outside gene matches: 12. The germline CDR1 and CDR2 sequences are LGHNA and YNFKEQ. CDR3 in amino acids: CASSQVRSSGRPSTDTQYF. The DNA of the CDR3 is TGTGCCAGCAGCCAAGTAAGGTCTAGCGGGCGGCCCAGCACAGATACGCAGTATTTT.

This clonotype was seen more than once but under ten times. The chain has TRBV7-8 and TRBJ2-5; D unclear. V lost 5 bases to trimming and J lost 3 bases, with 10 bases between them. Germline V gene data show CDR1 as SGHVS and CDR2 as FQNEAQ. The CDR3 totals 13 residues. Written as DNA, the CDR3 is TGTGCCAGCAGCCTAAGGGCGGAAGAGACCCAGTACTTC. Its translation: CASSLRAEETQYF.

This clonotype appeared a few times. The chain employs TRBV15 and TRBJ1-6; no definite D call. Trimming removed 4 bases from V and 9 bases from J, with 19 bases in between. The CDR3 contains 16 residues. Germline values: CDR1 LNHNV, CDR2 YYDKDF (reference sequence). The CDR3 is CATSNSGRVSVSPLHF. CDR3 nucleotides: TGTGCCACCAGCAACAGTGGGAGGGTCTCGGTTTCACCCCTCCACTTT.

The V call is TRBV11-2, the J call TRBJ2-3; TRBD2 is a possible D gene (7 bases). CDR3 size: 17 residues. V was clipped by 1 base and J by 4 bases, with 18 bases between them. Germline V lookup: CDR1 SGHAT, CDR2 FQNNGV. As DNA, the CDR3 is TGTGCCAGCAGCTTAGGCGGGGGACTGGGGGCCTCAGATACGCAGTATTTT. Residues: CASSLGGGLGASDTQYF.

The sample holds many counts of this clonotype. V is TRBV11-1 and J is TRBJ2-6; D is uncertain. Trimming took off 5 bases at V and 0 bases at J, with 8 bases between the two ends. CDR1 is SGHAT and CDR2 is FQDESV in the germline V gene (reference sequence). This CDR3 contains 15 residues. CDR3 sequence (DNA): TGTGCCAGCAGCCAGAGACGCTCTGGGGCCAACGTCCTGACTTTC. Its translation is CASSQRRSGANVLTF. Supplemented by reference TRBV11-1 and TRBJ2-6, the full variable domain reads EAEVAQSPRYKITEKSQAVAFWCDPISGHATLYWYRQILGQGPELLVQFQDESVVDDSQLPKDRFSAERLKGVDSTLKIQPAELGDSAMYLCASSQRRSGANVLTFGAGSRLTVL.

The chain uses TRBV12-3 or TRBV12-4 and TRBJ2-6, with 9 bases identical to TRBD1. This CDR3 is built from 15 residues. V dropped 6 bases and J dropped 2; count of bases not matched to a gene: 2. CDR3 bases: TGTGCCAGCAGCCGGGACAGGGCTGGGGCCAACGTCCTGACTTTC. This gives the protein CASSRDRAGANVLTF.

This clonotype was seen at least ten times. This chain uses TRBV4-2 with TRBJ1-1; possibly TRBD1 for D (6 bases). This CDR3 has 14 amino acids. Trimming removed 8 bases from V and 4 bases from J, with 17 bases in between. Germline values: CDR1 LGHNA, CDR2 YNFKEQ. This CDR3 reads CASSWRGAGTEAFF. The CDR3 nucleotides read TGTGCCAGCTCCTGGCGGGGGGCAGGCACTGAAGCTTTCTTT.

In regard to this clonotype: A much bigger clone sits one base away, suggesting this may be a read error. The conserved phenylalanine or tryptophan normally closing the CDR3 is absent here, so this likely arose from a read error. This chain connects TRBV18 to TRBJ2-5; D gene ambiguous. Trimming shortened V by 6 bases and J by 4 bases, and 12 bases separated the two germline ends. Germline-derived CDR1 and CDR2 are KGHSH and LQKENI. The CDR3 contains 13 residues. CDR3 nucleotide sequence: TGTGCCAGCTCTCAGGTTGGCGGAGAGACCCAGTACCTC. The encoded protein is CASSQVGGETQYL.

This clonotype came up many times. The chain links TRBV28 to TRBJ1-5; D unresolved. This CDR3 contains 12 residues. Germline CDR1 and CDR2: MDHEN and SYDVKM. V shed 2 bases and J shed 6 bases, with 5 bases lying between them. The CDR3 here is CASSLRSQPQHF. The CDR3 coding sequence is TGTGCCAGCAGTTTACGGAGTCAGCCCCAGCATTTT.

This CDR3 reads CSERLAGQETQYF. DNA of the CDR3: TGCAGCGAAAGACTAGCGGGACAAGAGACCCAGTACTTC. The rearrangement links TRBV29-1 to TRBJ2-5; 11 positions agree with TRBD2. The V segment lost 7 bases and the J segment 2 bases; nucleotides outside the gene matches: 3. The germline V gene encodes CDR1 SQVTM and CDR2 ANQGSEA. CDR3 length: 13 residues.

The rearrangement joins TRBV5-1 to TRBJ2-1; 11 bases line up with TRBD2. The germline V gene has CDR1 SGHRS and CDR2 YFSETQ. After removal of 1 base from V and 7 bases from J, the junction contained 16 bases not matched to a gene. This CDR3 is built from 19 residues. The CDR3 is CASSLIGISGRETRNEQFF. The CDR3 DNA is TGCGCCAGCAGCTTGATCGGTATTAGCGGGAGGGAGACTAGAAATGAGCAGTTCTTC.